The text below deals with one T cell receptor (beta chain). Its antigen remains unidentified. At one boundary the junction diverges from the germline segment, which might be a read error. This sample is part of a study of shared clonotypes between healthy human individuals. Study background: Each donor contributed plates that comprised three CD4 naive, three CD4 memory, two CD8 naive and one CD8 memory.

The CDR3 is 15 amino acids. Germline loops: CDR1 MGHRA, CDR2 YSYEKL. Sequenced by immunoSEQ multiplex PCR; TCRdb stores in-frame clones only, minus some. The table has about 680,000 clones, about 90% seen once. Naive CD8 cells lacked CD45RO, underwent positive selection for CCR7 and left out terminally differentiated effector memory CD45RA+ cells. Whole-study findings and limits: Sharing across four donors was highest in naive CD4 (around 5%) and lowest in memory CD8 (approximately 0.4%).

V and J are TRBV4-1 and TRBJ2-7; 9 bases are shared with TRBD2. The TCR was taken from a man aged 30 to 39 in good health. Specimen: naive CD8+ T cells sorted from blood. Here the CDR3 reads CASSQDASGTYEQHF. DNA of the CDR3: TGCGCCAGCAGCCAAGACGCTAGCGGGACTTACGAGCAGCACTTC.